This T cell receptor beta chain was captured in a study of T cells in Graves' hyperthyroidism and ophthalmopathy. Whole-study context: Peripheral blood samples were taken at initial diagnosis, prior to any treatment.

Study-wide results and caveats: Researchers found most expanded thyroid clonotypes above 0.001 in blood as well.

CDR3 length: 13 residues. Per germline, CDR1 GTSNPN and CDR2 SVGIG (reference sequence). V lost 2 bases and J lost 8; bases outside the gene matches: 4. Patients between 18 and 65 years old had hyperthyroidism, newly diagnosed and lasting under 2 months. RNA transcripts gave rise to amplified TCR beta CDR3 regions. Initially, a first-round RT-PCR of the TCR CDR3 employed the HTBI primer set. TCRdb re-called the multiplex PCR reads through MiXCR, storing one row per CDR3 protein. This sample has around 700,000 distinct CDR3 sequences, with roughly a sixth found just once. This clonotype was seen at least ten times. What it binds is not known.

The V call is TRBV30, the J call TRBJ1-2, with 11 nucleotides matching TRBD1. Sequences were obtained from blood. The receptor was isolated from a woman in her 50s with Graves' hyperthyroidism that later progressed to Graves' ophthalmopathy. CDR3 sequence (DNA): TGTGCCTGGAGTTTGGACAGGGGGCTCGGCTACACCTTC. Protein sequence: CAWSLDRGLGYTF.